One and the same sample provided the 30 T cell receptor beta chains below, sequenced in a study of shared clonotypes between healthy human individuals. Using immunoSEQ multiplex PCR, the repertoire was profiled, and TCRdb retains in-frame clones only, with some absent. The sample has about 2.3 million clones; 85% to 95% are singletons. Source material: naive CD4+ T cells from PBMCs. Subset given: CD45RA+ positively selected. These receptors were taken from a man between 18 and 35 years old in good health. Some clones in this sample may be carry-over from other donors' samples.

The chain's CDR3 is CSAAQWDTEAFF. The CDR3 nucleotides read TGCAGCGCGGCTCAATGGGACACTGAAGCTTTCTTT. J is TRBJ1-1 and V is TRBV29-1; D not certain. CDR1 SQVTM and CDR2 ANQGSEA come from the germline V gene. Trimming took 7 bases from V and 3 from J, leaving 12 bases between them. This CDR3 contains 12 residues.

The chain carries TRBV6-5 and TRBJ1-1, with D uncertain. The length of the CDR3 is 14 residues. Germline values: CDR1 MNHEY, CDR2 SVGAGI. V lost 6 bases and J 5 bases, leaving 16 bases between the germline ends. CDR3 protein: CASRKPAPNTEAFF. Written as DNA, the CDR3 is TGTGCCAGCAGGAAGCCAGCCCCCAATACTGAAGCTTTCTTT.

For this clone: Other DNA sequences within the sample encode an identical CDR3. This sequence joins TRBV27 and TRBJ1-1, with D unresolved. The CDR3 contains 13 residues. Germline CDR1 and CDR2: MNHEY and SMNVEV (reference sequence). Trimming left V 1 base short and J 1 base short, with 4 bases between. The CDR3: CASSLFRNTEAFF. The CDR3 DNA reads TGTGCCAGCAGTTTATTCAGGAACACTGAAGCTTTCTTT.

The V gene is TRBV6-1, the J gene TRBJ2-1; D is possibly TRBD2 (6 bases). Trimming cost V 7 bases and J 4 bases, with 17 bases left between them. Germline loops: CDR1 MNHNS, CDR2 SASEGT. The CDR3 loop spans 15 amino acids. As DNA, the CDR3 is TGTGCCAGCACTCTCAGCGGGCAGGTATACAATGAGCAGTTCTTC. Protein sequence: CASTLSGQVYNEQFF.

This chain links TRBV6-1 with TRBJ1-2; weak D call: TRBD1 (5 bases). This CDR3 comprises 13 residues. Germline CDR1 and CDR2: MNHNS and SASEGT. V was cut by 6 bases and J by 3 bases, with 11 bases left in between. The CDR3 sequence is CASSLGGYYGYTF. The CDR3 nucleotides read TGTGCCAGCAGCCTGGGGGGGTACTATGGCTACACCTTC.

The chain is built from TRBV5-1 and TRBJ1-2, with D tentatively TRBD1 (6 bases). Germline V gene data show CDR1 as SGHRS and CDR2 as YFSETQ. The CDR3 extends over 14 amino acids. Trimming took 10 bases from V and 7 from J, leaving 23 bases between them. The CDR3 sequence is CASSGGHDLVGYTF. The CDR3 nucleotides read TGCGCCTCCAGTGGGGGACACGACCTTGTTGGCTACACCTTC.

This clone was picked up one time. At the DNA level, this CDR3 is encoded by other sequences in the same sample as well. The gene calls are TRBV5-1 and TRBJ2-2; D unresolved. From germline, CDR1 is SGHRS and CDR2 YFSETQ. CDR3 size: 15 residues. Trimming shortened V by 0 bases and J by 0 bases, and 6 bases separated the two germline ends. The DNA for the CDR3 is TGCGCCAGCAGCTTGGAGGCCGCGAACACCGGGGAGCTGTTTTTT. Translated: CASSLEAANTGELFF.

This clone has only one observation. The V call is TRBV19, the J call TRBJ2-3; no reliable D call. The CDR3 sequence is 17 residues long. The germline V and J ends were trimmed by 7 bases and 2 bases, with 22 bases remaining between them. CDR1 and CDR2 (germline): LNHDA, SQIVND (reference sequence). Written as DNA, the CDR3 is TGTGCCAGTACCGCCGGATTTTTAGCTGCAATCACAGATACGCAGTATTTT. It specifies CASTAGFLAAITDTQYF.

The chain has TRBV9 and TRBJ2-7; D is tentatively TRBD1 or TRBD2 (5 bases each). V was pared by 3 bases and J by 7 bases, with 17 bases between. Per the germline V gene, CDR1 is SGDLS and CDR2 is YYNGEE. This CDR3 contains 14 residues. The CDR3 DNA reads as TGTGCCAGCAGCGAGACCCCGAGGGGTGGGGAGCAGTACTTC. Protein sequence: CASSETPRGGEQYF.

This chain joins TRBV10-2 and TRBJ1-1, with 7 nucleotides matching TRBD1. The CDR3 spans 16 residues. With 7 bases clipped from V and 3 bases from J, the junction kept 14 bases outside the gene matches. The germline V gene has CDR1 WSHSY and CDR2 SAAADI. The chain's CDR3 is CASKAGTAVGDTEAFF. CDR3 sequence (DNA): TGCGCCAGCAAGGCCGGGACAGCGGTCGGGGACACTGAAGCTTTCTTT.

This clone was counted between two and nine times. The CDR3, as DNA: TGTGCCACCAAGACCCGGGACAGGGGGAACACTGAAGCTTTCTTT. This translates into CATKTRDRGNTEAFF. The chain is built from TRBV7-9 and TRBJ1-1, with 10 bases aligning to TRBD1. The trim removed 10 bases at V and 1 base at J, leaving 9 bases unmatched. The germline V gene encodes CDR1 SEHNR and CDR2 FQNEAQ (reference sequence). CDR3 size: 15 residues.

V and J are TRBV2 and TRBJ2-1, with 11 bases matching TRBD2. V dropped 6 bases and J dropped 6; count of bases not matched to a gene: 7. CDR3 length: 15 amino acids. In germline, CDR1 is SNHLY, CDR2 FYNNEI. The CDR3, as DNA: TGTGCCAGCAGGCTTACTAGCGGGGGAAGCAATGAGCAGTTCTTC. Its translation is CASRLTSGGSNEQFF.

CDR3 DNA: TGTGCCAGCAGCTTACGACTAGCGGGAGTAGGGGAGCAGTACTTC. Translated, it gives CASSLRLAGVGEQYF. J is TRBJ2-7 and V is TRBV11-2; 12 nucleotides match TRBD2. Looked up from germline, CDR1 is SGHAT and CDR2 is FQNNGV. With V trimmed by 2 bases and J by 7 bases, 6 bases remained unmatched. The CDR3 has 15 residues.

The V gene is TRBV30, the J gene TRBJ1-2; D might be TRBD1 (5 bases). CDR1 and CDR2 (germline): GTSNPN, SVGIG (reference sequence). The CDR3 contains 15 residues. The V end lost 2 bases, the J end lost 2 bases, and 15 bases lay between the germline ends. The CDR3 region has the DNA TGTGCCTGGAGTCAATATTCAGGGTTAAACTATGGCTACACCTTC. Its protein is CAWSQYSGLNYGYTF.

The CDR3 reads CASSGTGGNTIYF. CDR3 bases: TGTGCCAGCAGCGGGACAGGTGGAAACACCATATATTTT. The J gene is TRBJ1-3, the V gene TRBV9, with 7 nucleotides matching TRBD1. The CDR3 contains 13 residues. Germline V gene sequence: CDR1 SGDLS, CDR2 YYNGEE. J gave up 3 bases and V 3 bases, and 0 bases lay outside the gene matches.

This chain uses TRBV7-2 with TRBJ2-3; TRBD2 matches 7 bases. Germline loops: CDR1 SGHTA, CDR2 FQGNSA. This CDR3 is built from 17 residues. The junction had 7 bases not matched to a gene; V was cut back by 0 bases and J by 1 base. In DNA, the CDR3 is TGTGCCAGCAGCTTAGCCGGCGGGAGAGGAGGCACAGATACGCAGTATTTT. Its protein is CASSLAGGRGGTDTQYF. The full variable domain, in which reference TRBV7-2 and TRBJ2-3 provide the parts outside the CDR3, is GAGVSQSPSNKVTEKGKDVELRCDPISGHTALYWYRQSLGQGLEFLIYFQGNSAPDKSGLPSDRFSAERTGGSVSTLTIQRTQQEDSAVYLCASSLAGGRGGTDTQYFGPGTRLTVL.

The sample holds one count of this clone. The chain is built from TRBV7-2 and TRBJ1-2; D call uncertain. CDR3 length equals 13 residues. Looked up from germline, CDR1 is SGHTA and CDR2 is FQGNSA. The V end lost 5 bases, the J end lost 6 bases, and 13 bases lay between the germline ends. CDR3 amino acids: CASSRRGEDGYTF. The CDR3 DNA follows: TGTGCCAGCAGCCGGAGAGGTGAAGATGGCTACACCTTC.

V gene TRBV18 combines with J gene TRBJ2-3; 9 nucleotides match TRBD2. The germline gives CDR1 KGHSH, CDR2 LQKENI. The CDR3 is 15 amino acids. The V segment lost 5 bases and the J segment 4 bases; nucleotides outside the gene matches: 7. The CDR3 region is CASSSLAGVADTQYF. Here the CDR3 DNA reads TGTGCCAGCTCATCTTTAGCGGGAGTGGCAGATACGCAGTATTTT.

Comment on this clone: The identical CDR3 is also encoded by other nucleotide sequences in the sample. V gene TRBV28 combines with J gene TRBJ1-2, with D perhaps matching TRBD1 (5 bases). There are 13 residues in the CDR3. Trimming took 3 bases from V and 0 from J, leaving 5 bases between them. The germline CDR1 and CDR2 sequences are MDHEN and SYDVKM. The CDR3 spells CASSLGPNYGYTF. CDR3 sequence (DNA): TGTGCCAGCAGTTTGGGGCCTAACTATGGCTACACCTTC.

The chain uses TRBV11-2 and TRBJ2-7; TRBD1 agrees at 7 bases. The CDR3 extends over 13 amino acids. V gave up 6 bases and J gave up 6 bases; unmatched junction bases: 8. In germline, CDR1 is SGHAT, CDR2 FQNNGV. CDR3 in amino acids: CASSFTGAAEQYF. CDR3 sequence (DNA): TGTGCCAGCAGTTTTACAGGGGCGGCCGAGCAGTACTTC.

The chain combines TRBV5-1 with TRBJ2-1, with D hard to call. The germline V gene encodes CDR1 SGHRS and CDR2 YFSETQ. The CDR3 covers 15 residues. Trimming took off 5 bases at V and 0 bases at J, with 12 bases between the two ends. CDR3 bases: TGCGCCAGCAGTTGGGAAGGACGCTCCTACAATGAGCAGTTCTTC. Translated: CASSWEGRSYNEQFF.

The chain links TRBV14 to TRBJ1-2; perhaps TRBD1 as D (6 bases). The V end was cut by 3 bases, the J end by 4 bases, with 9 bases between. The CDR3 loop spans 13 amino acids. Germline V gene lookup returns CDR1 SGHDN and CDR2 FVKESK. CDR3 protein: CASSHGTLYGYTF. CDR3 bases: TGTGCCAGCAGCCACGGGACACTCTATGGCTACACCTTC.

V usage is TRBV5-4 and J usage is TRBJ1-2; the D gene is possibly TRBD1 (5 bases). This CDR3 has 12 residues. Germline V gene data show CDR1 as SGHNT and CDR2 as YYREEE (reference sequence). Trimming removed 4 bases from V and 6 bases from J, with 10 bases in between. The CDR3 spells CASSLLGDGYTF. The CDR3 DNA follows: TGTGCCAGCAGCCTTTTAGGGGATGGCTACACCTTC.

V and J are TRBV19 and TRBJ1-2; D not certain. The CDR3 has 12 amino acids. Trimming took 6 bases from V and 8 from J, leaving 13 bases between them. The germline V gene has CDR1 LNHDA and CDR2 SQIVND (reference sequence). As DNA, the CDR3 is TGTGCCAGTAGCTCGAGCGGAGGAGGCTACACCTTC. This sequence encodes CASSSSGGGYTF.

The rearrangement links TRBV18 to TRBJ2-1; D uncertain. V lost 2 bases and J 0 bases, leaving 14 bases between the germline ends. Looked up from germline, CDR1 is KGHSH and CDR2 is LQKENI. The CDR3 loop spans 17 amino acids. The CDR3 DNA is TGTGCCAGCTCACCAAGCGCCGCGACCCGCTCCTACAATGAGCAGTTCTTC. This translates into CASSPSAATRSYNEQFF.

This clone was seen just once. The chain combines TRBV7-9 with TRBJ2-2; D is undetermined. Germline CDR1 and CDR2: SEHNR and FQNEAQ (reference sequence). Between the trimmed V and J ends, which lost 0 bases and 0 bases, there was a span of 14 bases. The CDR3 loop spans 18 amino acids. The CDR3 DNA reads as TGTGCCAGCAGCTTAGCTTGGAATACCGAAGCGAACACCGGGGAGCTGTTTTTT. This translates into CASSLAWNTEANTGELFF.

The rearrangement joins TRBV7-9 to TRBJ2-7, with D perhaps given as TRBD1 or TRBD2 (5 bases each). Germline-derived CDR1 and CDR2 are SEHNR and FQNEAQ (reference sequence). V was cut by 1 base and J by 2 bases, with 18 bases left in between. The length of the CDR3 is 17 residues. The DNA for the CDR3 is TGTGCCAGCAGCTTAGATCCCCGGGGCCAGCCCACCTACGAGCAGTACTTC. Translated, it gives CASSLDPRGQPTYEQYF.

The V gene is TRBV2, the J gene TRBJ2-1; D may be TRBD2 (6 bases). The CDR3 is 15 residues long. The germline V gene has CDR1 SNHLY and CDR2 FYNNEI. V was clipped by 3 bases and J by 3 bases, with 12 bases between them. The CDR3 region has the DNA TGTGCCAGCAGTGACGGGACTCCGGTCTACAATGAGCAGTTCTTC. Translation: CASSDGTPVYNEQFF. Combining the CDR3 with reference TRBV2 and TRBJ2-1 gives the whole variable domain EPEVTQTPSHQVTQMGQEVILRCVPISNHLYFYWYRQILGQKVEFLVSFYNNEISEKSEIFDDQFSVERPDGSNFTLKIRSTKLEDSAMYFCASSDGTPVYNEQFFGPGTRLTVL.

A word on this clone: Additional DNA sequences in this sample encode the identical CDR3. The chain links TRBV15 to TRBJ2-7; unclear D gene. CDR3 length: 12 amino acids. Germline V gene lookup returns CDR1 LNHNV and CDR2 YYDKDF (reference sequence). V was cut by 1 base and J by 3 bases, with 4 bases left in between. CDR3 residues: CATSRGFYEQYF. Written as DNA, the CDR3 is TGTGCCACCAGCAGAGGGTTCTACGAGCAGTACTTC.

The CDR3 nucleotides are TGCGCCAGCAGGAAAGCCCTAGCGGGAGACCCCCCAGATACGCAGTATTTT. Encoded protein: CASRKALAGDPPDTQYF. The V gene is TRBV4-3, the J gene TRBJ2-3, with 10 bases identical to TRBD2. Germline assignment: CDR1 LGHNA and CDR2 YSLEER. This CDR3 comprises 17 residues. The trim removed 6 bases at V and 4 bases at J, leaving 13 bases unmatched.